This T cell receptor (beta chain) originates from a study of beta chain features in type 1 diabetes (dated by TCRdb to 2016 to 2018). Notes on the research overall: No differences in mean age, gender distribution, total cell number or subset yield were found between patients and healthy donors. A total of approximately 99,000,000 sorted cells were examined across all samples, and RNA yield correlated strongly with the number of cells per subset. In the study, TCRB repertoires of sorted circulating CD4+ T cell subsets from recently diagnosed type 1 diabetes patients were compared with those of matched healthy donors. Whereas all 28 donors provided naive and central memory subsets, regulatory and stem cell-like memory subsets were isolated from just 8 patients and roughly 8 healthy donors. Overall study results and their limits: PCR may preferentially amplify shorter templates, but because patient and control samples were amplified and corrected together, any resulting skew would affect both groups equally. Sequencing cDNA rather than genomic DNA could over-represent highly expressing activated cells, although activation and CD3 levels did not differ between groups. Patients with type 1 diabetes made fewer insertions and deleted more nucleotides at VDJ recombination sites, implying thymic rearrangement abnormalities. A moderate but significant shortening of TCRB CDR3 length was observed in type 1 diabetes patients in all four CD4+ subsets. Naive, central memory and regulatory TCRB repertoires appeared to be more similar among patients than among healthy donors. Only small numbers of individuals were included in the HLA sub-analyses, which left unresolved whether HLA type had any influence on TCRB rearrangement.

A distance of 12 bases separates the germline ends of V and J, which lose 8 bases and 7 bases respectively. From the cysteine up to the phenylalanine, the CDR3 has a length of 13 residues. The DNA shown is the 39-base CDR3, in frame from base 1. CDR1 MNHGY and CDR2 SVAAGI were looked up in the germline V gene. A single peripheral blood draw of about 116 mL on average was collected from each donor into heparinised tubes. A BD FACSAria II was used to sort naive, central memory, regulatory and stem cell-like memory CD4+ T cells with a panel that included CD45RO, CCR7, CD25, CD127, CD95 and CD27. Every sorted population had a purity above 95%. Right away, PBMCs were isolated by Lymphoprep density gradient centrifugation and were stained directly, with no culture step. To minimize batch effects, samples were stained and sorted in pairs, one healthy donor with one patient per experiment. All of the isolated RNA was reverse transcribed with the High Capacity cDNA Reverse Transcription Kit, so expressed TCRB transcripts were sequenced. Naive, central memory and regulatory T cell samples underwent deep immunoSEQ sequencing, averaging roughly 3.5 million total reads per sample. After sorted cells were lysed in RLT buffer, RNA was extracted with DNase-treated RNeasy Micro or Mini kits, with the choice depending on cell number. To prevent cross-contamination, every cell subset was processed on its own, while patient and healthy donor samples were processed together. TCRB sequences were amplified from cDNA with the immunoSEQ multiplex PCR, producing 87-bp fragments spanning the CDR3 region. The amplicons were sequenced using the Illumina HiSeq platform. Per the source publication's procedure: PCR bias was computationally corrected using synthetic template baselines, reads within Hamming distance 2 were collapsed, and singletons that could not be merged were discarded. By aligning reads against IMGT, V, D and J genes, CDR3 length, and insertions or deletions at six rearrangement sites were assigned. Within each subset, clonotype counts were normalized to sorted cell number, and only after that were true diversity and Gini coefficients computed with the tcR R package. The overlap coefficient, calculated on TCRB nucleotide sequences, was used to quantify repertoire sharing. TCRdb took over this immuneACCESS table, retaining in-frame rearrangements with V and J assigned. Such tables are incomplete; in checked studies, under half of the missing clones stem from an unresolved V gene, and the remainder is unexplained. V and J calls and clone size are given by that table; D and trimming were obtained from the DNA. This sample is represented by around 140,000 clones; around 10% of them were singletons. In total, the top ten clones hold 0.75% of the sample.

Turning to this clone: Which antigen it targets is not known. No base qualities exist here, and no much larger clone lies one base off it.

The chain uses TRBV6-9 and TRBJ1-6, and possibly TRBD1, on 6 matching bases. The sequencing input was central memory CD4+ T cells from blood. This sequence was found in a man aged 25-45 years with type 1 diabetes. The CDR3 has the sequence CASPGQRNSPLHF. Read as DNA, the sequence is TGTGCCAGCCCTGGACAGCGAAATTCACCCCTCCACTTT.